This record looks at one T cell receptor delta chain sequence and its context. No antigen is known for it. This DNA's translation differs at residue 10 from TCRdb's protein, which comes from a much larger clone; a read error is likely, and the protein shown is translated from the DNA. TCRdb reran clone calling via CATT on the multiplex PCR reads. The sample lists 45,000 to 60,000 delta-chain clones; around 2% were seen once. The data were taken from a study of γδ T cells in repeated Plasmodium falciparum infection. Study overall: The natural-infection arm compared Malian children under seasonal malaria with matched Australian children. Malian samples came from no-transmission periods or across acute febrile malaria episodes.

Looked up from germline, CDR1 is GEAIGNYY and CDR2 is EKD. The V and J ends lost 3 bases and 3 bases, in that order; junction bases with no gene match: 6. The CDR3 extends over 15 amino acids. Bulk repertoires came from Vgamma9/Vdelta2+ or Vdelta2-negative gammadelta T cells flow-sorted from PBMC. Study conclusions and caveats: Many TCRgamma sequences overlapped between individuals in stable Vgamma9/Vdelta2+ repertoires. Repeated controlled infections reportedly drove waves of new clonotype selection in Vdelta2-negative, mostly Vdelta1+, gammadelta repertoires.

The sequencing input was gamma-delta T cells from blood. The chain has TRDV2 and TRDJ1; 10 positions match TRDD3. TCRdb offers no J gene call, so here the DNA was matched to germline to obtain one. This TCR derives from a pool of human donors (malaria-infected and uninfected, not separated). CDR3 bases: TGTGCCTGTGACCAATTACTGGGGGATGCCGATAAACTCATCTTT. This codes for CACDQLLGDADKLIF.